This T cell receptor (beta chain) was sequenced during a study of T cells in Graves' hyperthyroidism and ophthalmopathy. Notes on the study in general: Ophthalmopathy was separated from stable hyperthyroidism by a 13 V-J model. Ophthalmopathy was predicted by the model a median of roughly 6 months ahead of onset.

Note on this clonotype: Its specificity is unknown. One end of the junction does not line up with germline, which may come from a read error.

In germline, CDR1 is SEHNR, CDR2 FQNEAQ (reference sequence). This CDR3 comprises 15 residues. Using RNA transcripts as the source, TCR beta CDR3 regions were amplified. The HTBI primer set drove a first-round RT-PCR of the TCR CDR3. TCRdb recomputed calls from the multiplex PCR reads with MiXCR, one row per CDR3 protein. Among 660,000 or so distinct CDR3 sequences listed, just under 45% were seen once. Diagnoses were established using clinical symptoms, serum thyroxine and TRAb, thyroid ultrasound and orbital computed tomography. This receptor was taken from an adult man with Graves' disease, either hyperthyroidism or ophthalmopathy (not recorded which). The rearrangement uses TRBV7-9 and TRBJ1-2; 9 bases line up with TRBD1. The sample consisted of peripheral blood or thyroid tissue (not recorded which). CDR3 nucleotide sequence: TGCGCCAGCAGCCAAGCCGGGACAGGGCTTGCTGGCTACACCTTC. Its protein product is CASSQAGTGLAGYTF.